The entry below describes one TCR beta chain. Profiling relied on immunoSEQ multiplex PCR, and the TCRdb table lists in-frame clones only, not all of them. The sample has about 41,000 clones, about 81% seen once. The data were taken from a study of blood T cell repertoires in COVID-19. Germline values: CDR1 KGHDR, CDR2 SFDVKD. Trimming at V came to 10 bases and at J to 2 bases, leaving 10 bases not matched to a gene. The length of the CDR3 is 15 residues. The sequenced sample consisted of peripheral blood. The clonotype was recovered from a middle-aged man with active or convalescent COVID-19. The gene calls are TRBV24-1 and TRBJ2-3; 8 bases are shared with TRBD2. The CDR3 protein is CATTGSGSNTDTQYF. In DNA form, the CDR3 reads TGTGCCACTACAGGAAGCGGGAGTAACACAGATACGCAGTATTTT.